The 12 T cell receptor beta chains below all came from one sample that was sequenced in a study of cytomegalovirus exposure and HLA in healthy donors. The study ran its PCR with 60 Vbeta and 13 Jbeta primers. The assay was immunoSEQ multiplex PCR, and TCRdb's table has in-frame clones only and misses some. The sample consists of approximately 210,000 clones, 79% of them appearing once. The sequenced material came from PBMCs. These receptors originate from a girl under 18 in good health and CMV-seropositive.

Here the CDR3 reads CASSPEGAGTYGYTF. The DNA for the CDR3 is TGTGCCAGCAGCCCCGAGGGGGCAGGGACCTATGGCTACACCTTC. The chain uses TRBV2 and TRBJ1-2; 7 nucleotides align to TRBD1. The V gene end was trimmed by 6 bases and the J gene end by 4 bases; junction bases not matched to a gene: 11. The length of the CDR3 is 15 residues. Germline lookup yields CDR1 SNHLY and CDR2 FYNNEI.

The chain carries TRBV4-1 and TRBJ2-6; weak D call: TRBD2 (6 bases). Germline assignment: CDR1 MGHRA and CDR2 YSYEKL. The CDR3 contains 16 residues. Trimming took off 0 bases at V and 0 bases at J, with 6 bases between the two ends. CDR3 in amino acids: CASSQEGGSGANVLTF. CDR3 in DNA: TGCGCCAGCAGCCAAGAGGGGGGCTCTGGGGCCAACGTCCTGACTTTC.

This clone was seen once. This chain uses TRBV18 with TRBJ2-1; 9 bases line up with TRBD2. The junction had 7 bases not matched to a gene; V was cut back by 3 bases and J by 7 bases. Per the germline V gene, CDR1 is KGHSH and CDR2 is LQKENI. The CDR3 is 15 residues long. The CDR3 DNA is TGTGCCAGCTCACCCGCGGGGGGGCTAATGAATGAGCAGTTCTTC. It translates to CASSPAGGLMNEQFF.

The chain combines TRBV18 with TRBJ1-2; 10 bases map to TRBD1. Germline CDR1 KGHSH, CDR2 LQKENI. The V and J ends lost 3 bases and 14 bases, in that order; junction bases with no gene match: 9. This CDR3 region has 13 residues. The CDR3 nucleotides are TGTGCCAGCTCACCGGGACAGGGGCTAGAGGATACCTTC. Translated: CASSPGQGLEDTF.

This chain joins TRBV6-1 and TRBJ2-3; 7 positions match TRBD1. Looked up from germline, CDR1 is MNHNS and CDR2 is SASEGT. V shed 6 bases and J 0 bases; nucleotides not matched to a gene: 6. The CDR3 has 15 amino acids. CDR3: CASRIRTGSTDTQYF. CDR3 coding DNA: TGTGCCAGCAGGATCCGGACAGGAAGCACAGATACGCAGTATTTT.

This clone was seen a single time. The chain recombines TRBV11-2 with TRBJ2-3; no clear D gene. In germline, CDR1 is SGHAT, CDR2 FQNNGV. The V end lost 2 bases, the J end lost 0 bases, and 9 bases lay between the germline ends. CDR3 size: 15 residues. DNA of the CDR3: TGTGCCAGCAGCTTAAGCTTAAAGAGCACAGATACGCAGTATTTT. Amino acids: CASSLSLKSTDTQYF.

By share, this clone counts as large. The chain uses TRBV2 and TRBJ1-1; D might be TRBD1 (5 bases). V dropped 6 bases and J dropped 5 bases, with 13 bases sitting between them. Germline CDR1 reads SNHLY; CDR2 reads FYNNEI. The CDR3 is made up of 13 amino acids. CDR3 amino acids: CASRAYRGTEAFF. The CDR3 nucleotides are TGTGCCAGCAGGGCTTATCGGGGGACTGAAGCTTTCTTT.

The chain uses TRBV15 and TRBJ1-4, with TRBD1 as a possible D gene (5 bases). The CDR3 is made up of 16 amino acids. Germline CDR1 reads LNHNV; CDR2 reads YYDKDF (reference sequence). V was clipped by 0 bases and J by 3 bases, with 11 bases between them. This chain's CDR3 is CATSRDPGEANEKLFF. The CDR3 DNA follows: TGTGCCACCAGCAGAGATCCGGGGGAGGCTAATGAAAAACTGTTTTTT.

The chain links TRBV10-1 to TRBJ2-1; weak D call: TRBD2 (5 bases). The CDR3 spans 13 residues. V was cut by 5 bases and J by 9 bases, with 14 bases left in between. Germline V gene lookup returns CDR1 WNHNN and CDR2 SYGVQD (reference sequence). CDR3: CASSSPDTSEQFF. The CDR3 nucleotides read TGCGCCAGCAGTTCTCCTGACACTAGTGAGCAGTTCTTC.

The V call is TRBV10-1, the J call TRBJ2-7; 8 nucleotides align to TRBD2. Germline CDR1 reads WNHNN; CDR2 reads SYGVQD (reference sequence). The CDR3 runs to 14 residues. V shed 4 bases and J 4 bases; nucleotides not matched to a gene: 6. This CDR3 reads CASSVGAGAYEQYF. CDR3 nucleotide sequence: TGCGCCAGCAGTGTCGGAGCGGGGGCTTACGAGCAGTACTTC.

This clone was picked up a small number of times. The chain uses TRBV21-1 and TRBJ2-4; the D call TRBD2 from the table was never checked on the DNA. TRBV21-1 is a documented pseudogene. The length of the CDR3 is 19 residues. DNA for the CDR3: TGTGCCAGCAGCCCACTCCGGGGGGGGGCGTTATCGGCCAAAAACATTCAGTACTTC. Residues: CASSPLRGGALSAKNIQYF.

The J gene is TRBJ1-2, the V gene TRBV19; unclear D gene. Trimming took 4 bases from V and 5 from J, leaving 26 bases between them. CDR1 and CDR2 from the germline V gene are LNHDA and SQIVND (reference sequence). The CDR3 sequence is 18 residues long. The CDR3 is CASSTDYPAAPLRYGYTF. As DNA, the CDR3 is TGTGCCAGTAGTACCGACTACCCCGCAGCCCCTTTACGGTATGGCTACACCTTC.